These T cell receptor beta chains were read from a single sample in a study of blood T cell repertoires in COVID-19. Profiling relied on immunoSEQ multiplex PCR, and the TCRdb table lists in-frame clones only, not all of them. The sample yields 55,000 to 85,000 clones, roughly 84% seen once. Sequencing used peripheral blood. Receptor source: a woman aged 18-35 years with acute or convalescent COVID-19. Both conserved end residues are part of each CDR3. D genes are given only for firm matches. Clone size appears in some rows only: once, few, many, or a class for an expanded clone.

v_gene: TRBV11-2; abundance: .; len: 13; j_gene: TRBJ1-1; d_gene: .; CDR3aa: CASSSILNTEAFF; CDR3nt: TGTGCCAGCAGTTCTATACTGAACACTGAAGCTTTCTTT
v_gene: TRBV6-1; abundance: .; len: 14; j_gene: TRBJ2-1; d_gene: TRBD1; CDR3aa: CASRQDRGRNEQFF; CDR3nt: TGTGCCAGCAGGCAGGACAGGGGGCGCAATGAGCAGTTCTTC
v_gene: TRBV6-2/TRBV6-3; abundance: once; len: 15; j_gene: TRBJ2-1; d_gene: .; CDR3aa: CASSPGLITYNEQFF; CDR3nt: TGTGCCAGCAGTCCGGGACTCATCACCTACAATGAGCAGTTCTTC
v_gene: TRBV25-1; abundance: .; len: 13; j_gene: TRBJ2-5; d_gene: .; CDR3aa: CASSEYAEETQYF; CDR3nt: TGTGCCAGCAGTGAATACGCGGAAGAGACCCAGTACTTC
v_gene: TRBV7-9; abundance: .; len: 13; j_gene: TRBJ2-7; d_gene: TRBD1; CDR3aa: CASSYWDSYEQYF; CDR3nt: TGTGCCAGCAGCTACTGGGACAGCTACGAGCAGTACTTC
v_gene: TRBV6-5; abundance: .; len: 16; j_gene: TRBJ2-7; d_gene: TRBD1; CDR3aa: CASSYSRDRGSYEQYF; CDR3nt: TGTGCCAGCAGTTACTCCCGGGACAGGGGTTCCTACGAGCAGTACTTC
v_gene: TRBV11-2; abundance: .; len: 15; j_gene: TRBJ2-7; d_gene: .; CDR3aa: CASSHGGGANYEQYF; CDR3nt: TGTGCCAGCAGCCACGGTGGGGGGGCTAACTACGAGCAGTACTTC
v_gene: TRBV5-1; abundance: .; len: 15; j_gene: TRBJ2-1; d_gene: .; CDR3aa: CASSDDQGSYNEQFF; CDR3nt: TGCGCCAGCAGCGACGACCAGGGATCCTACAATGAGCAGTTCTTC
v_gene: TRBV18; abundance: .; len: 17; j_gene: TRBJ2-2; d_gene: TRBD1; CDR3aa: CASSLSVTGVATGELFF; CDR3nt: TGTGCCAGCTCACTATCCGTGACAGGGGTGGCCACCGGGGAGCTGTTTTTT
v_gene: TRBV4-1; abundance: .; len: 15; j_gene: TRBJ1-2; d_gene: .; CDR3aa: CASSHRLGSNYGYTF; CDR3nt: TGCGCCAGCAGCCATCGCCTGGGCTCTAACTATGGCTACACCTTC
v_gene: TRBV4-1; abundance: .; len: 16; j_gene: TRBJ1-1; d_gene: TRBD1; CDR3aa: CASSQGRQGAGTEAFF; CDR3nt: TGCGCCAGCAGCCAAGGACGACAGGGGGCGGGCACTGAAGCTTTCTTT
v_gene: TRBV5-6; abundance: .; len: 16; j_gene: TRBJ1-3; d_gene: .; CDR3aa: CASSLAGTGLGNTIYF; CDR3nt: TGTGCCAGCAGCTTGGCTGGAACAGGGCTCGGAAACACCATATATTTT
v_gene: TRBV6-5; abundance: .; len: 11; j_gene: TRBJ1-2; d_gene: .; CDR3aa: CASRENYGYTF; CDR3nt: TGTGCCAGCAGAGAGAACTATGGCTACACCTTC
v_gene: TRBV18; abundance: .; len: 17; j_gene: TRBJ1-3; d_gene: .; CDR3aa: CASSPSSSAAAGNTIYF; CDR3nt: TGTGCCAGCTCACCAAGTTCCTCAGCGGCAGCTGGAAACACCATATATTTT
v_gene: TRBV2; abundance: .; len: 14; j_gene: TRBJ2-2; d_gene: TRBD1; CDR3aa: CASSQQGAAGELFF; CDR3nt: TGTGCCAGCAGCCAACAGGGGGCGGCCGGGGAGCTGTTTTTT
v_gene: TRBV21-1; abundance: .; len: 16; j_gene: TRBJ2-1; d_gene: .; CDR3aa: CASSKSGQGADNEQFF; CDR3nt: TGTGCCAGCAGCAAGTCGGGACAGGGGGCGGACAATGAGCAGTTCTTC
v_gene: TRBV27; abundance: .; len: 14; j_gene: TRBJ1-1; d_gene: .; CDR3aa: CASNYAGVTTEAFF; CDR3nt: TGTGCCAGCAATTACGCGGGGGTTACCACTGAAGCTTTCTTT
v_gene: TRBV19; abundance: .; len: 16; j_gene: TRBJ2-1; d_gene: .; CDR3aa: CASSIHQGRLSGEQFF; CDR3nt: TGTGCCAGTAGTATTCACCAAGGCCGGCTCAGCGGTGAGCAGTTCTTC
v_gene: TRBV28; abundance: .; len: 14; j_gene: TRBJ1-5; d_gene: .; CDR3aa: CASSLADIYQPQHF; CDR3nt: TGTGCCAGCAGTCTAGCGGACATTTATCAGCCCCAGCATTTT
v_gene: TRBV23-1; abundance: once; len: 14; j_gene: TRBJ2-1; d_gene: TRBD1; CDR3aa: CASSPEQDRDEQFF; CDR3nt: TGCGCCAGCAGTCCAGAGCAGGACAGGGACGAGCAGTTCTTC
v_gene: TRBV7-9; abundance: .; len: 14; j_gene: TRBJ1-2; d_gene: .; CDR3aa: CASSFALPGAGYTF; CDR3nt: TGTGCCAGCAGCTTCGCCCTCCCTGGGGCTGGCTACACCTTC
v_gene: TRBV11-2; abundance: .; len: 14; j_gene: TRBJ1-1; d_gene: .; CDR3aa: CASSFRQGGTEAFF; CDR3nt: TGTGCCAGCAGCTTCCGGCAGGGAGGCACTGAAGCTTTCTTT
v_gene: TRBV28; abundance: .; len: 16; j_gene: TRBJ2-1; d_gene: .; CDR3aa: CASSLTLAANDNEQFF; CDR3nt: TGTGCCAGCAGTTTGACCCTAGCAGCGAACGACAATGAGCAGTTCTTC
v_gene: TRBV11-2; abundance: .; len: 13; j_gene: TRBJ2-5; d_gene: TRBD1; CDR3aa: CASSSNRGETQYF; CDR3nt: TGTGCCAGCAGCTCGAACAGGGGGGAGACCCAGTACTTC
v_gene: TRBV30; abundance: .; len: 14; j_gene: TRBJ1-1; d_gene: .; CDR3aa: CAWSVFGARGEAFF; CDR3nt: TGTGCCTGGAGTGTATTTGGGGCTCGCGGTGAAGCTTTCTTT
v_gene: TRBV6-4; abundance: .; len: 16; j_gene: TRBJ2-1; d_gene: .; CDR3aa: CASSDSSGSTYNEQFF; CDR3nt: TGTGCCAGCAGTGACTCTTCGGGTTCAACCTACAATGAGCAGTTCTTC
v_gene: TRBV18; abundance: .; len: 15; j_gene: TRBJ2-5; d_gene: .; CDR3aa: CASSPGQGNGETQYF; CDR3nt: TGTGCCAGCTCACCAGGCCAGGGGAATGGGGAGACCCAGTACTTC
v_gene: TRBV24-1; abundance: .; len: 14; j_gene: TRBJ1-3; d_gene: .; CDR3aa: CATSDWHSGNTIYF; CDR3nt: TGTGCCACCAGTGATTGGCATTCTGGAAACACCATATATTTT
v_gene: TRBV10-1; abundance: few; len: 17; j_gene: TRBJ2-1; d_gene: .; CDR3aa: CASSGALSPYPANEQFF; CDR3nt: TGCGCCAGCAGTGGGGCGCTTTCTCCTTACCCCGCCAATGAGCAGTTCTTC
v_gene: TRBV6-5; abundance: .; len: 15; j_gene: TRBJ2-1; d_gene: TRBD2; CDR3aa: CASSYKGTSGNEQFF; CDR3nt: TGTGCCAGCAGTTACAAGGGGACTAGCGGCAATGAGCAGTTCTTC